The rows below give T cell receptor beta chains drawn from one sample of a study of identical twins. TCRdb reprocessed the 5' RACE reads with MiXCR, giving one entry per CDR3 protein. The table records fewer than 500,000 distinct CDR3 sequences, 13% to 15% of them present only once. Separately, the same data were catalogued under a study of yellow fever vaccine responses in identical twins.

Sequencing input: CD4+ T cells sorted from blood. Receptors originate from a woman between 18 and 30 years old in good health. The CDR3 runs from the conserved cysteine through the conserved F or W. Each record gives: CDR3 DNA, CDR3 protein, CDR3 length, V gene, D gene, J gene, clone size. D genes are given only for firm matches. Not every row has a clone size; where given, it reads once, few, many or a size class.

TGTGCCAGTAGTTCGATACTAGCGGGCCTCTCTGGGGCCAACGTCCTGACTTTC	CASSSILAGLSGANVLTF	18	TRBV19	TRBD2	TRBJ2-6	-
TGCGCCAGCAGCTCGGACGGGGGAATTTACGAGCAGTACTTC	CASSSDGGIYEQYF	14	TRBV5-1	-	TRBJ2-7	-
TGTGCCAGCAGTTTATCGGGGACCTCATCCCAGACCCAGTACTTC	CASSLSGTSSQTQYF	15	TRBV28	-	TRBJ2-5	-
TGCAGCGTCACTTCCATCGCAGTCAAAGGAGAGACCCAGTACTTC	CSVTSIAVKGETQYF	15	TRBV29-1	-	TRBJ2-5	-
TGCAGCGCCGGGGGGGACAGGGGTCGGGAGACCCAGTACTTC	CSAGGDRGRETQYF	14	TRBV29-1	TRBD1	TRBJ2-5	-
TGTGCCAGCGTAGGACAGGGGAATCAGCCCCAGCATTTT	CASVGQGNQPQHF	13	TRBV12-3/TRBV12-4	TRBD1	TRBJ1-5	few
TGTGCCAGCAGACCCCTGCCGGGACAGGGAGGTGAAGCTTTCTTT	CASRPLPGQGGEAFF	15	TRBV6-1	TRBD1	TRBJ1-1	-
TGCGCCAGCAGCCAAGACATTAATGCCAAAAACATTCAGTACTTC	CASSQDINAKNIQYF	15	TRBV4-3	-	TRBJ2-4	few
TGTGCCAGCAGTTTTATGGGTATTGACAATGAGCAGTTCTTC	CASSFMGIDNEQFF	14	TRBV27	-	TRBJ2-1	few
TGTGCCAGCAGCCGGACAGGGAAGCAAGATACGCAGTATTTT	CASSRTGKQDTQYF	14	TRBV7-9	TRBD1	TRBJ2-3	few
TGTGCCAGCTCACCACGTAACAGGGGCGATGAGCAGTTCTTC	CASSPRNRGDEQFF	14	TRBV18	TRBD1	TRBJ2-1	-
TGTGCCAGCAGATTGAACAGGAACACCGGGGAGCTGTTTTTT	CASRLNRNTGELFF	14	TRBV6-1	-	TRBJ2-2	-
TGTGCCAGCAGCTTAGCTAGCCGGGCAGGACTTATCTACGAGCAGTACTTC	CASSLASRAGLIYEQYF	17	TRBV11-2	-	TRBJ2-7	-
TGTGCCCTCCGGGGAACAGTGGCCTATGGCTACACCTTC	CALRGTVAYGYTF	13	TRBV6-1	-	TRBJ1-2	-
TGTGCCAGCAGCCAGGGACTGTCTCGGGAGCAGTACTTC	CASSQGLSREQYF	13	TRBV7-2	-	TRBJ2-7	few
TGCAGCGTTGGGGACGGGCCGAAAGAGACCCAGTACTTC	CSVGDGPKETQYF	13	TRBV29-1	-	TRBJ2-5	few
TGCAGTGCTAGAGATTCAGGACCGAGTAAGTACGAGCAGTACTTC	CSARDSGPSKYEQYF	15	TRBV20-1	-	TRBJ2-7	few
TGTGCCAGCAGACCCTTTCCGGGGTATAGCTCCTACGAGCAGTACTTC	CASRPFPGYSSYEQYF	16	TRBV27	-	TRBJ2-7	-
TGTGCCAGCAGCCGCATAACAGGGGGCATAGGCACAGATACGCAGTATTTT	CASSRITGGIGTDTQYF	17	TRBV11-2	TRBD1	TRBJ2-3	-
TGTGCCAGCAGCCCGATGCCCTACGAGCAGTACTTC	CASSPMPYEQYF	12	TRBV12-3/TRBV12-4	-	TRBJ2-7	-
TGTGCCAGCAGCCTACAGGGAAGCGAGCAGTACTTC	CASSLQGSEQYF	12	TRBV3-1	-	TRBJ2-7	-
TGTGCCAGCAGTTTAGACGCCGGGACGGGATCCTACGAGCAGTACTTC	CASSLDAGTGSYEQYF	16	TRBV11-2	-	TRBJ2-7	-
TGTGCCAGCACCAACACGGACCGCCCAGAGACCCAGTACTTC	CASTNTDRPETQYF	14	TRBV7-9	-	TRBJ2-5	few
TGTGCCAGCAGCTTAATAGGACAGGGGCTCGGCGAGCAGTACTTC	CASSLIGQGLGEQYF	15	TRBV7-9	TRBD1	TRBJ2-7	-
TGTGCCAGCAGCCAACCTGCCGGGACTCCAGGACGAGCTGGCTACACCTTC	CASSQPAGTPGRAGYTF	17	TRBV3-1	-	TRBJ1-2	-
TGTGCCAGTGCTCTTCACACCGGGGAGCTGTTTTTT	CASALHTGELFF	12	TRBV12-3/TRBV12-4	-	TRBJ2-2	-
TGTGCCACCGGGACTAGCGGTTACACCGGGGAGCTGTTTTTT	CATGTSGYTGELFF	14	TRBV7-9	TRBD2	TRBJ2-2	-
TGTGCCAGCAGCGGTTGGACGCAAGGCTACACCTTC	CASSGWTQGYTF	12	TRBV9	-	TRBJ1-2	-
TGTGCCAGCAGTGATGCCGGGATAGCGGGAGGAGAGACCCAGTACTTC	CASSDAGIAGGETQYF	16	TRBV25-1	TRBD2	TRBJ2-5	few
TGCAGTGCTAGGGACAGGACAGCACGGGGAAATTCACCCCTCCACTTT	CSARDRTARGNSPLHF	16	TRBV20-1	TRBD1	TRBJ1-6	-
TGTGCCACCAGCAGTATTAGCGGAAAGCAAGAGACCCAGTACTTC	CATSSISGKQETQYF	15	TRBV15	-	TRBJ2-5	many
TGTGCCAGCGGGGGGGTGGGGACAGGGGATGGTGGTGGCTATGGCTACACCTTC	CASGGVGTGDGGGYGYTF	18	TRBV28	TRBD1	TRBJ1-2	few
TGTGCCAGTAGTATGTTGATCGGGACAGGGATGGGCGAGCAGTACTTC	CASSMLIGTGMGEQYF	16	TRBV19	TRBD1	TRBJ2-7	-
TGTGCCAGCAGTGAACGGGACAGGGGTTCCTACGAGCAGTACTTC	CASSERDRGSYEQYF	15	TRBV6-1	TRBD1	TRBJ2-7	-
TGTGCCAGCAGTGCCGGGACAGCACCCTACAATGAGCAGTTCTTC	CASSAGTAPYNEQFF	15	TRBV12-3/TRBV12-4	TRBD1	TRBJ2-1	few
TGCAGTGCTAGCTTTACAGGGGTCTACAATGAGCAGTTCTTC	CSASFTGVYNEQFF	14	TRBV20-1	TRBD1	TRBJ2-1	-
TGCGCCAGCAGCTTGGAGGCGATTGAGCAGTTCTTC	CASSLEAIEQFF	12	TRBV5-1	-	TRBJ2-1	-
TGCGCCAGCAGCTCGTCCCGGGACAGAACCTACAATGAGCAGTTCTTC	CASSSSRDRTYNEQFF	16	TRBV4-1	TRBD1	TRBJ2-1	-
TGTGCCAGCAGTCCCGGGACAGGGGGCGTCGGCAATCAGCCCCAGCATTTT	CASSPGTGGVGNQPQHF	17	TRBV6-2/TRBV6-3	TRBD1	TRBJ1-5	few
TGCGCCAGCAGCTTGGGTTTGATAGCGGGGGCCAGAGAGACCCAGTACTTC	CASSLGLIAGARETQYF	17	TRBV5-1	TRBD2	TRBJ2-5	-
TGCAGCGTTGTGGCGGCCTCCTACGAGCAGTACTTC	CSVVAASYEQYF	12	TRBV29-1	-	TRBJ2-7	few
TGTGCCACTGGACTAGCGGGAGACAATGAGCAGTTCTTC	CATGLAGDNEQFF	13	TRBV3-1	TRBD2	TRBJ2-1	many
TGTGCCAGCAGCTGGCCGGGACTAGGCTACAATGAGCAGTTCTTC	CASSWPGLGYNEQFF	15	TRBV5-4	TRBD2	TRBJ2-1	-
TGTGCCACCAGCACCGGGGACAGGGATTTGGCCAAAAACATTCAGTACTTC	CATSTGDRDLAKNIQYF	17	TRBV15	TRBD1	TRBJ2-4	-
TGTGCCAGCAGTGGGGGGGAAAATACGCAGTATTTT	CASSGGENTQYF	12	TRBV12-3/TRBV12-4	TRBD2	TRBJ2-3	many
TGTGCCAGCAGCCAAGAGAGACTAGCGGGAGGGGGTGAGCAGTTCTTC	CASSQERLAGGGEQFF	16	TRBV14	TRBD2	TRBJ2-1	few
TGTGCCAGCAGCCTTCGGTTTGGCGAGCAGTACTTC	CASSLRFGEQYF	12	TRBV3-1	-	TRBJ2-7	many
TGTGCCAGCAGCAAAAGGGGACAAGCCACCGAGCAGTACTTC	CASSKRGQATEQYF	14	TRBV21-1	-	TRBJ2-7	few
TGTGCCAGCAGTTCGCCGAACATGAACACTGAAGCTTTCTTT	CASSSPNMNTEAFF	14	TRBV6-5	-	TRBJ1-1	few
TGCGCCAGCAGCGGCGGTCCTAGCGGGGGCCCCCTAGCCAAAAACATTCAGTACTTC	CASSGGPSGGPLAKNIQYF	19	TRBV5-1	TRBD2	TRBJ2-4	-
TGTGCCAGCAGCCAAGGGCGGGGGCGCCAGCCCCAGCATTTT	CASSQGRGRQPQHF	14	TRBV3-1	-	TRBJ1-5	few